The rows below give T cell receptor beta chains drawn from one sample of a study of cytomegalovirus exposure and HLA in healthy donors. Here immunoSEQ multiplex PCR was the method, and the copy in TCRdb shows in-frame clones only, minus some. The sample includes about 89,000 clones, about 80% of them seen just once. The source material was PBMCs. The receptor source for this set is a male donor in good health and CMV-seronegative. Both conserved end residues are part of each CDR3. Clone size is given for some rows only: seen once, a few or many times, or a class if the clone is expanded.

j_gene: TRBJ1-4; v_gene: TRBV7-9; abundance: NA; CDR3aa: CASGTGGSEKLFF
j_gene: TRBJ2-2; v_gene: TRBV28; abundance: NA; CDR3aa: CASSRPPRDKTGELFF
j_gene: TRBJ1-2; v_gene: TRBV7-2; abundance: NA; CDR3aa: CASSLARGQGGGYTF
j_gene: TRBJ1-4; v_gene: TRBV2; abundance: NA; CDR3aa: CASSESSTLEKLFF
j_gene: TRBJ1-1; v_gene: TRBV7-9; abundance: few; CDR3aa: CASSLVVGGNTEAFF
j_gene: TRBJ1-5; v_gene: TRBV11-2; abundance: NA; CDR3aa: CASSRGTGGLIQPQHF
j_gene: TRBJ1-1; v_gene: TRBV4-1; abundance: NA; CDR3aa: CASSQTSPGLPEAFF
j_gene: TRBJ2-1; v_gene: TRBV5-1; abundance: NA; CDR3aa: CASSLIASGRGTTPQFF
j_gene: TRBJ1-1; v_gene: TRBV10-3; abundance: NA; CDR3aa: CAATPRDSMNTEAFF
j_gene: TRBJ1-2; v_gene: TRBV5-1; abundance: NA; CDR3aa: CASSPRGTGGKNYGYTF
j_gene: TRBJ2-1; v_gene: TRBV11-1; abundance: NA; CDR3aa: CASSLAGGGTYNEQFF
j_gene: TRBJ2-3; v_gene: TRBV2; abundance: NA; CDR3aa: CASSEVATDTQYF
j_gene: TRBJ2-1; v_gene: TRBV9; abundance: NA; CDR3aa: CASSASSGVLDEQFF
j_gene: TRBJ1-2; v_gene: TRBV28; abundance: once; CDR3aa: CASKGGQYGYTF
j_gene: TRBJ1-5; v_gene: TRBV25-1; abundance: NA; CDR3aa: CASSGPGGGQPQHF
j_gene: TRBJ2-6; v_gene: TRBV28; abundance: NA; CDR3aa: CASRGDRSPSGANVLTF
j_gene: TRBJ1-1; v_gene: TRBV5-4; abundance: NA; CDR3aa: CASSLVGGQLNTEAFF
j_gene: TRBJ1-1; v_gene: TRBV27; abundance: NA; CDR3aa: CASSSGQGAKSPEAFF
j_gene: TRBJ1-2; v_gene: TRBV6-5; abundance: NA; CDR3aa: CASSITGFTGYTF
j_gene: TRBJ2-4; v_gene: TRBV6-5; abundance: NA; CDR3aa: CASRTSGGAKNIQYF
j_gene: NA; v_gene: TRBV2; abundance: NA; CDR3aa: CASRGDSREQYF
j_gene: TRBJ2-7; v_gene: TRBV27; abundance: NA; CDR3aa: CASSLSGGAGYEQYF
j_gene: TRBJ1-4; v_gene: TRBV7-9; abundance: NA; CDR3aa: CASSLARTGINEKLFF
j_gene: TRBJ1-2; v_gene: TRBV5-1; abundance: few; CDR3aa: CASSATGNGGYTF
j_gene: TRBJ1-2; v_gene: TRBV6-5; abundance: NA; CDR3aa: CASGTPGGSGYTF
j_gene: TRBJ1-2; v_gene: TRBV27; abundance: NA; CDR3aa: CASSPPGTGSQGYTF
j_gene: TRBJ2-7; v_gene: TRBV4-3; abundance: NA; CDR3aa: CASSQEENRGYEQYF
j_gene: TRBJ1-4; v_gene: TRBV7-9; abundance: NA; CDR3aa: CASSLLTGLNEKLFF
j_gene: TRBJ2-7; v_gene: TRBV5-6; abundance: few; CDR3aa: CASSLWARVSYEQYF
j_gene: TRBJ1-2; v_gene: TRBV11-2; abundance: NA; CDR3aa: CASSLVSGQLNYGYTF
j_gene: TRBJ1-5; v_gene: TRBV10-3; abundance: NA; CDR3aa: CAISWDRVNQPQHF
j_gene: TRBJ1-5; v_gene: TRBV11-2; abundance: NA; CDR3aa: CASSRTGGGQPQHF
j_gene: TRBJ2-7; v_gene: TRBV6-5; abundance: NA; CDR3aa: CASSSTPGQLYEQYF
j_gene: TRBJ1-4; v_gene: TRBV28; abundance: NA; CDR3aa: CASSQGGNEKLFF
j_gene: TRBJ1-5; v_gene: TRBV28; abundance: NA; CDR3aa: CASTRLSDEPQHF
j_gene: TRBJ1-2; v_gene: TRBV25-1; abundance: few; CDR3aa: CASRDSSYGYTF
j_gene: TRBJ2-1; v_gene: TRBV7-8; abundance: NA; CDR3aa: CASSLPTSGGYNEQFF
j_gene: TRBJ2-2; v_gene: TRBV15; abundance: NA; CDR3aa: CATSGGTGELFF
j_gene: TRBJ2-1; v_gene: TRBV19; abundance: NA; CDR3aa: CASSIVLRGSRAYNEQFF
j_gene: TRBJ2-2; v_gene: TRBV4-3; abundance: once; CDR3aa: CASSQGLSAAGELFF
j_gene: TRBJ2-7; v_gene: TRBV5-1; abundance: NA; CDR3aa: CASSSGQIYEQYF
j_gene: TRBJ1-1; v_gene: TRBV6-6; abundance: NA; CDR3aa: CASSLRSDTEAFF
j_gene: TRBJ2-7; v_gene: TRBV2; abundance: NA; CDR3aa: CASIRNQGSSYEQYF
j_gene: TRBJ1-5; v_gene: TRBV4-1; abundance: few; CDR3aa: CASSWTGEGNQPQHF
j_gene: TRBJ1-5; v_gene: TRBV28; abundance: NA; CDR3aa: CASSSLTFGQPQHF
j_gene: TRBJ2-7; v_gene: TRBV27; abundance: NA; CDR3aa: CASSLTGSYEQYF
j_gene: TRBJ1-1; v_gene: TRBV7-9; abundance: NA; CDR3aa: CASSLDSMNTEAFF
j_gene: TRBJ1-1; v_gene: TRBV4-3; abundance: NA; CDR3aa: CASSQPGGLNTEAFF
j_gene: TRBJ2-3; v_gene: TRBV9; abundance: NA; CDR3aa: CASSASPSSTDTQYF
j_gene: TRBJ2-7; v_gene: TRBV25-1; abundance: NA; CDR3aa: CASRRTGPSYEQYF
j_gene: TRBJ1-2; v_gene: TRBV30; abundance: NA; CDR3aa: CAWSPTRVGGYTF
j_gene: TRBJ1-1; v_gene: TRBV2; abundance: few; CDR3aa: CASVTGTVPSEAFF
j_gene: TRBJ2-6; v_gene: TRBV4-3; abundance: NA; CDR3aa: CASSYKRYVDSGANVLTF
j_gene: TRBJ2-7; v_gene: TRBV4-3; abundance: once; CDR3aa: CASSHAAGGPWEQYF
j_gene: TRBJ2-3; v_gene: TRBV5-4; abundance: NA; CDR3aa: CASSGGLAGVVGDTQYF
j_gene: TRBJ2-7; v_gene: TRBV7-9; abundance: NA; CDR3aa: CASSTGTLYEQYF
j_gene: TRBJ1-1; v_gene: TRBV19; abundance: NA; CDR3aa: CASSIPGLGVMNTEAFF
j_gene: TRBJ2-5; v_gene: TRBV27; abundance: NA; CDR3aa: CASSLWRETQYF
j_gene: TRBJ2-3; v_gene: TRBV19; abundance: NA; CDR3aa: CASSERALAGGTDTQYF